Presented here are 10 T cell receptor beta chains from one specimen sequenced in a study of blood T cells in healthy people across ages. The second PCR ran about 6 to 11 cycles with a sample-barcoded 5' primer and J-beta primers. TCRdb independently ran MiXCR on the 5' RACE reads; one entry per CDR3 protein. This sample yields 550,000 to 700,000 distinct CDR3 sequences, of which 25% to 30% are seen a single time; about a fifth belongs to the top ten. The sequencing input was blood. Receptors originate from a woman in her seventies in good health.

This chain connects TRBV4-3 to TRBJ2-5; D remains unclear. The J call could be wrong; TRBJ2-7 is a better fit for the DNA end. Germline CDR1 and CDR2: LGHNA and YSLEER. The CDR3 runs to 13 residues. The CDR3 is CASSQEGNYEQYF. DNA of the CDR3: TGCGCCAGCAGCCAAGAAGGGAATTACGAGCAGTACTTC.

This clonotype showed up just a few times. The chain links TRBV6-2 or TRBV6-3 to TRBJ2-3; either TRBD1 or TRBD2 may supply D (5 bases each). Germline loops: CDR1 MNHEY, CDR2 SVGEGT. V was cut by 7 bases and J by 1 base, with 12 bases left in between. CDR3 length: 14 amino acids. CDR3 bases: TGTGCCAGCATCCGGGACGGACGCACAGATACGCAGTATTTT. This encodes CASIRDGRTDTQYF.

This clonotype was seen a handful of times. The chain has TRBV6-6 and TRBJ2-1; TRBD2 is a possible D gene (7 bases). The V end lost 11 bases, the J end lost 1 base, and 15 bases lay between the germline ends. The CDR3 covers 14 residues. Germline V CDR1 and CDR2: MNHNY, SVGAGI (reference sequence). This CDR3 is CAGGGGQSYNEQFF. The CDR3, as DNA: TGTGCCGGCGGGGGCGGTCAATCCTACAATGAGCAGTTCTTC.

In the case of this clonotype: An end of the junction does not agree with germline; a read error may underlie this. CDR3 sequence: CASSFVEAQYF. The CDR3 DNA reads as TGTGCCAGCAGCTTCGTAGAGGCCCAGTACTTC. This chain joins TRBV6-1 and TRBJ2-5; D gene uncertain. The CDR3 runs 11 residues. Germline CDR1 is MNHNS and CDR2 is SASEGT.

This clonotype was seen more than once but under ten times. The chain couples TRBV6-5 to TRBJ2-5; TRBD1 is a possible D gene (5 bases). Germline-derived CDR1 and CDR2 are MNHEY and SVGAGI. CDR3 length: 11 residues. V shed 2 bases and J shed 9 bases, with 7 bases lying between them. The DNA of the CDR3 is TGTGCCAGCAGTTACCTAGGGGCCCAGTACTTC. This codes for CASSYLGAQYF.

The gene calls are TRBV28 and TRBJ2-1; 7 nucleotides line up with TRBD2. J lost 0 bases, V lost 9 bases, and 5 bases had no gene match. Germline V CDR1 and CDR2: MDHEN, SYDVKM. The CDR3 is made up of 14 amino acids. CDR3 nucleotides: TGTGCCAGTCGTTTAGCGGGCTCCTACAATGAGCAGTTCTTC. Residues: CASRLAGSYNEQFF.

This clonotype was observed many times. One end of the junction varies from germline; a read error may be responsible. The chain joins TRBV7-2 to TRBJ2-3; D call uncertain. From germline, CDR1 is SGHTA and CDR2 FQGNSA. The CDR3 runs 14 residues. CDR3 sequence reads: CASSLGPGTDTQYF. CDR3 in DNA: TGTGCCAGCAGTTTAGGCCCCGGCACAGATACGCAGTATTTT.

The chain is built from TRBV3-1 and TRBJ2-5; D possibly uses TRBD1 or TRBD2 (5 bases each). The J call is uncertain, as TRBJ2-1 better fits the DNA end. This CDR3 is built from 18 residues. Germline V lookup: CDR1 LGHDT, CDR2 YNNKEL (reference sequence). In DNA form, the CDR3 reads TGTGCCAGCAGCCAAGCCGGAAAGTGGCTGCTTGAGGGGAATGAGCAGTTCTTC. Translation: CASSQAGKWLLEGNEQFF.

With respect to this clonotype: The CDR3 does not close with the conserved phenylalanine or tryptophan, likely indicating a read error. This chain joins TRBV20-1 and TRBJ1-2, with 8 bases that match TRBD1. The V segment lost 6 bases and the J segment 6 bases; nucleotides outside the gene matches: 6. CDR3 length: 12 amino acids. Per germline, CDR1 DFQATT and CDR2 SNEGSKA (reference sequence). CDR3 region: CSALAGGHGYTL. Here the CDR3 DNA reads TGCAGTGCCCTAGCAGGGGGCCATGGCTACACCCTC.

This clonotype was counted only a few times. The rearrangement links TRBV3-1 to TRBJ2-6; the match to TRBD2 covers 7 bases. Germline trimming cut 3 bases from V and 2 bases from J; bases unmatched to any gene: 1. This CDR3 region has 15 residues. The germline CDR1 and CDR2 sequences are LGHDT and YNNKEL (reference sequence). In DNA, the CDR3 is TGTGCCAGCAGCCAGGGGGGGGCTGGGGCCAACGTCCTGACTTTC. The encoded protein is CASSQGGAGANVLTF.